The clone carrying this T cell receptor (beta chain) has only one observation. The target antigen is unknown. This record comes from a study of PD-1 blockade in classical Hodgkin lymphoma. Study-level results: Reported baseline diversity: healthy donors highest, relapsed/refractory patients lowest.

V was pared by 2 bases and J by 3 bases, with 2 bases between. Germline V lookup: CDR1 GTSNPN, CDR2 SVGIG (reference sequence). CDR3 length: 11 amino acids. Time point indicated: cycle 4 day 1 (C4D1), after 5 to 7 weeks of nivolumab. Following autologous stem cell transplantation, relapse occurred in every patient, and exposure to brentuximab vedotin varied. Assay: immunoSEQ multiplex PCR; the TCRdb copy retains only in-frame clones and omits some. This sample yields under 130,000 clones, of which roughly 89% are seen a single time; around 19% belongs to the top ten. The clonotype originates from a human donor with classical Hodgkin lymphoma. The material was peripheral blood mononuclear cells (PBMCs), obtained before the fourth cycle of nivolumab. The V gene is TRBV30, the J gene TRBJ2-1; the D is unclear. The CDR3 region has the DNA TGTGCCTGGAGTATCTACAATGAGCAGTTCTTC. It encodes CAWSIYNEQFF.